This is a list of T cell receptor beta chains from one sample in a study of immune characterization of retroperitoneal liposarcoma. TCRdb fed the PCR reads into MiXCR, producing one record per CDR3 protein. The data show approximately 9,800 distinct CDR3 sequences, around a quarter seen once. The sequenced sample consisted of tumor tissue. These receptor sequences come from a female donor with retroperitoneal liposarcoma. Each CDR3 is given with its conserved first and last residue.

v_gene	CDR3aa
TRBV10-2	CASNWGGTDTQYF
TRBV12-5	CASGSVRSGRTEAFF
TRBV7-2	CASTMALGPYYEQYF
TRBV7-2	CASSLVEGARNTEAFF
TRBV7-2	CASSLDSGSYNEQFF
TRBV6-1	CASNPGVAYEQYF
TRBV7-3	CASSPTGTKGEQFF
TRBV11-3	CASSAGIGREQYF
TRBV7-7	CASSLRELGEQYF
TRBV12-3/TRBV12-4	CASSVRPRDRGSLSSAYEQFF
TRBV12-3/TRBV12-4	CASSPGQGGGSPLHF
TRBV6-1	CASSPQGTDTQYF
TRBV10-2	CASSEGGGFNEQFF
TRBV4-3	CASSQQGPIEETQYF
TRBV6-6	CASSFNPGHAVDEQYF
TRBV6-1	CASSSGGEKLFF
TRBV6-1	CASSETHYGYTF
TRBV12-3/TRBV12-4	CASSSPDRGEQFF
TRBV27	CASRRLQETQYF
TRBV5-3	CASSSGGASYEQFF
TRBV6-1	CASSDATSGATDTQYF
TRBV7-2	CASSFTENTEAFF
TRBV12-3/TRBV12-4	CASSQGARNEQYF
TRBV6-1	CASSRRQGTNTGELFF